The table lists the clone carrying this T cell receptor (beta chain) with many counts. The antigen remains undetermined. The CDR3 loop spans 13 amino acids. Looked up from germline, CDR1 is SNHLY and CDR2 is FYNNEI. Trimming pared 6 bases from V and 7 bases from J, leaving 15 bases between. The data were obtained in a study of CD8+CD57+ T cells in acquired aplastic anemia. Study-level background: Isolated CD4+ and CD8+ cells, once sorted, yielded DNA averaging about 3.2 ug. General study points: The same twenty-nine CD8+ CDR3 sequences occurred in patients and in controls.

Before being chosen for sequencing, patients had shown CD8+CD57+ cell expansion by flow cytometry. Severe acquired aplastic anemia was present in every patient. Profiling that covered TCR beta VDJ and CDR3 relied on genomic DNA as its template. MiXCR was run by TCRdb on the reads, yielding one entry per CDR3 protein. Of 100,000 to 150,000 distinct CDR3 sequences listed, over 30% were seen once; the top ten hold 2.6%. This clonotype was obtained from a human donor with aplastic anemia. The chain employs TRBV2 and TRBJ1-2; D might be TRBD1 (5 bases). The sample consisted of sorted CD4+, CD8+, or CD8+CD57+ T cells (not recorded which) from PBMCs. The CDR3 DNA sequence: TGTGCCAGCAGGCTCGGGGGGGTTACTGGCTACACCTTC. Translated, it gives CASRLGGVTGYTF.